The T cell receptor (beta chain) described here comes from a study of metastatic and nonmetastatic thyroid tumors. On the study more broadly: Repertoires of blood and of tissue (tumor or nodule) from malignant and benign thyroid patients were compared.

All patients reached thyroid surgery having received no treatment beforehand. TCRdb reanalyzed the PCR reads with MiXCR. The sample carries 35,000 to 40,000 clones, under 30% recorded once. J was trimmed by 7 bases and V by 2 bases; bases with no gene match: 6. Germline V gene data show CDR1 as LGHNA and CDR2 as YSLEER. The CDR3 loop spans 15 amino acids. In the case of this clone: As yet, its antigen is unknown.

Study results and limitations: TCR beta diversity was reportedly significantly higher in malignant thyroid tumors than benign nodules, in blood and tumor.

The chain carries TRBV4-3 and TRBJ1-5; TRBD1 matches at 9 bases. This TCR came from a male donor with papillary thyroid cancer or a benign thyroid nodule (not recorded which). Some clones in this sample may be carry-over from other donors' samples. Sequencing was done on a sample of blood. The CDR3 is CASSQRTGVSQPQHF. The CDR3 DNA reads TGCGCCAGCAGCCAAAGGACAGGGGTAAGCCAGCCCCAGCATTTT.